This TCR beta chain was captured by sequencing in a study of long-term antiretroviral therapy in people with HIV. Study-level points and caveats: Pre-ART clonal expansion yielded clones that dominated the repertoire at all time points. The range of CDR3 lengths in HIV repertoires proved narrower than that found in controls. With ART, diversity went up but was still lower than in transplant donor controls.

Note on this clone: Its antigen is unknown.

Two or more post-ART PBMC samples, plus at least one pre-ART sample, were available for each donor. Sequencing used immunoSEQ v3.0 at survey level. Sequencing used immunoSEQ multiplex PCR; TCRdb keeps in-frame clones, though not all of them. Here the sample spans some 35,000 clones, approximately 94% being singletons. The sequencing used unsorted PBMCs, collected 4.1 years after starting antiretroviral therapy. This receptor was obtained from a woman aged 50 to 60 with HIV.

CDR3 DNA sequence: TGCGCCAGCAGCCAAGATTTGGAGGCCAGGGGGATATACGGCTACACCTTC. It is translated as CASSQDLEARGIYGYTF. This chain links TRBV4-3 with TRBJ1-2; 7 nucleotides match TRBD1. Germline CDR1 LGHNA, CDR2 YSLEER. With V trimmed by 0 bases and J by 8 bases, 15 bases remained unmatched. The CDR3 runs 17 residues.